Each of the 27 T cell receptor beta chains below was sequenced from the same sample in a study of OX40 agonist ivuxolimab in advanced cancers. Using immunoSEQ multiplex PCR, the repertoire was profiled, and TCRdb retains in-frame clones only, with some absent. The sample includes roughly 49,000 clones, approximately 86% of them seen just once. The starting material was CD4+ or CD8+ T cells sorted from blood, obtained in a trial of the OX40 agonist ivuxolimab. The receptors stem from an adult with an advanced solid tumor such as melanoma, head and neck, liver or kidney cancer.

The chain combines TRBV7-2 with TRBJ1-2, with no clear D. Between the trimmed V and J ends, which lost 2 bases and 0 bases, there was a span of 7 bases. The CDR3 totals 14 residues. Germline V gene lookup returns CDR1 SGHTA and CDR2 FQGNSA. CDR3 nucleotides: TGTGCCAGCAGCTTAACGGAAACTAACTATGGCTACACCTTC. Translating gives CASSLTETNYGYTF. Supplemented by reference TRBV7-2 and TRBJ1-2, the full variable domain reads GAGVSQSPSNKVTEKGKDVELRCDPISGHTALYWYRQSLGQGLEFLIYFQGNSAPDKSGLPSDRFSAERTGGSVSTLTIQRTQQEDSAVYLCASSLTETNYGYTFGSGTRLTVV.

The rearrangement uses TRBV5-1 and TRBJ2-1, with D maybe TRBD1 (6 bases). The CDR3 is made up of 16 amino acids. CDR1 is SGHRS and CDR2 is YFSETQ in the germline V gene. V gave up 0 bases and J gave up 0 bases, with 10 bases separating them. CDR3 region: CASSLGQASSYNEQFF. The CDR3 region has the DNA TGCGCCAGCAGCTTGGGACAGGCAAGCTCCTACAATGAGCAGTTCTTC.

The CDR3 here is CASSSGGIHTEAFF. The DNA of the CDR3 is TGTGCCAGCAGTTCTGGGGGGATACACACTGAAGCTTTCTTT. The chain recombines TRBV27 with TRBJ1-1; possible D gene TRBD1, 5 bases. The germline V gene encodes CDR1 MNHEY and CDR2 SMNVEV (reference sequence). Trimming removed 4 bases at V and 3 bases at J, with 12 bases between. The CDR3 has 14 residues.

The count of this clone is one. The V call is TRBV5-1, the J call TRBJ1-1; TRBD1 might be the D (6 bases). The ends were cut back, 4 bases at V and 6 bases at J, with 13 bases in the middle. The germline CDR1 and CDR2 sequences are SGHRS and YFSETQ. The CDR3 contains 13 residues. The CDR3 bases are TGCGCCAGCAGCCCTACAGGGAGGCCTGAAGCTTTCTTT. Its protein is CASSPTGRPEAFF.

The chain is built from TRBV7-6 and TRBJ2-7; 10 nucleotides agree with TRBD1. Germline loops: CDR1 SGHVS, CDR2 FNYEAQ. The length of the CDR3 is 15 residues. J gave up 2 bases and V 5 bases, and 6 bases lay outside the gene matches. As DNA, the CDR3 is TGTGCCAGCAGCCCAACGGGACAGGGGACCTACGAGCAGTACTTC. It codes for CASSPTGQGTYEQYF.

The chain couples TRBV4-2 to TRBJ1-6; TRBD1 matches 7 bases. CDR3 size: 15 residues. The germline CDR1 and CDR2 sequences are LGHNA and YNFKEQ. The V segment lost 6 bases and the J segment 4 bases; nucleotides outside the gene matches: 6. The DNA of the CDR3 is TGTGCCAGCAGTTTAGGACAGGATTATAATTCACCCCTCCACTTT. Encoded protein: CASSLGQDYNSPLHF.

V and J are TRBV19 and TRBJ2-1; 8 bases align to TRBD2. This CDR3 spans 15 amino acids. Trimming cost V 3 bases and J 7 bases; bases outside gene matches: 8. Per the germline V gene, CDR1 is LNHDA and CDR2 is SQIVND (reference sequence). The CDR3 DNA reads TGTGCCAGTAGTATGGAAGCGGGAGTAAAGAATGAGCAGTTCTTC. It codes for CASSMEAGVKNEQFF.

The V call is TRBV6-5, the J call TRBJ1-2; D perhaps matches TRBD1 (6 bases). Trimming pared 6 bases from V and 3 bases from J, leaving 14 bases between. The CDR3 sequence is 14 residues long. The germline V gene encodes CDR1 MNHEY and CDR2 SVGAGI. The CDR3 reads CASRLGGTHYGYTF. The CDR3 DNA sequence: TGTGCCAGCAGATTAGGGGGGACCCACTATGGCTACACCTTC.

The chain carries TRBV7-2 and TRBJ2-3; TRBD2 matches 7 bases. Losses at the gene ends were 0 bases for V and 6 bases for J; bases not matched to a gene: 9. This CDR3 region has 16 residues. From germline, CDR1 is SGHTA and CDR2 FQGNSA. CDR3 DNA sequence: TGTGCCAGCAGCTTAGCAGGAGCGGGGAATGGGGATACGCAGTATTTT. It yields the protein CASSLAGAGNGDTQYF.

The chain combines TRBV6-4 with TRBJ2-3; D is perhaps TRBD2 (6 bases). V gave up 6 bases and J gave up 4 bases, with 14 bases separating them. The CDR3 is 14 residues long. CDR1 is MRHNA, CDR2 SNTAGT, per germline. In DNA form, the CDR3 reads TGTGCCAGCAGACCCTCGGGGGATGCAGATACGCAGTATTTT. Translating it yields CASRPSGDADTQYF.

The CDR3 sequence: CASSRSGTQSSYEQYF. The CDR3 bases are TGCGCCAGCAGCCGATCCGGGACACAGAGCTCCTACGAGCAGTACTTC. The chain recombines TRBV5-1 with TRBJ2-5, with D possibly being TRBD1 (6 bases). The J call is uncertain, as TRBJ2-7 better fits the DNA end. The germline CDR1 and CDR2 sequences are SGHRS and YFSETQ. There are 16 residues in the CDR3.

The V and J genes are TRBV21-1 and TRBJ2-1; the table's D call, TRBD1, was not checked against the DNA. TRBV21-1 has pseudogene status. CDR3 length: 15 residues. CDR3 bases: TGTGCCAGCAGCAAATCGTGGACAGGGTCGAATGAGCAGTTCTTC. Translation: CASSKSWTGSNEQFF.

This clone showed up just once. The J gene is TRBJ2-5, the V gene TRBV29-1; TRBD1 matches 7 bases. The DNA end favors TRBJ2-7, so the J call may be wrong. CDR3 length: 13 residues. Germline-derived CDR1 and CDR2 are SQVTM and ANQGSEA. The CDR3 loop reads CSVSGTDTYEQYF. The CDR3 DNA reads as TGCAGCGTTTCCGGGACAGATACCTACGAGCAGTACTTC.

This chain links TRBV12-5 with TRBJ1-5; D may be TRBD1 (5 bases). This CDR3 is 13 amino acids long. V was shortened by 3 bases and J by 9 bases, with 12 bases between the two germline ends. The germline gives CDR1 LGHNT, CDR2 FRNRAP. CDR3 protein: CASGFGAFGPQHF. CDR3 nucleotide sequence: TGTGCTAGTGGTTTTGGGGCCTTTGGGCCCCAGCATTTT.

The chain recombines TRBV25-1 with TRBJ2-2; D gene unclear. The CDR3 contains 13 residues. Per germline, CDR1 MGHDK and CDR2 SYGVNS. Trimming left V 5 bases short and J 4 bases short, with 8 bases between. The CDR3 DNA is TGTGCCAGCAGTTCTATGGTCACCGGGGAGCTGTTTTTT. Protein product: CASSSMVTGELFF.

Details on this clone: At the DNA level, this CDR3 is encoded by other sequences in the same sample as well. The V call is TRBV9, the J call TRBJ1-2; no reliable D call. Trimming stripped 2 bases from V and 3 bases from J, with 14 bases between. This CDR3 comprises 15 residues. CDR1 and CDR2 (germline): SGDLS, YYNGEE. CDR3 DNA sequence: TGTGCCAGCAGCGTCGACTCGACGGGCCACTATGGCTACACCTTC. Amino acid sequence: CASSVDSTGHYGYTF.

The chain carries TRBV2 and TRBJ2-3; TRBD2 might be the D (5 bases). Trimming took 9 bases from V and 1 from J, leaving 11 bases between them. Germline lookup yields CDR1 SNHLY and CDR2 FYNNEI. This CDR3 contains 13 residues. The CDR3 nucleotides read TGTGCCAGAACTAGGCCGGGCACAGATACGCAGTATTTT. Protein product: CARTRPGTDTQYF.

The V call is TRBV6-4, the J call TRBJ2-2; D might be TRBD1 (6 bases). Looked up from germline, CDR1 is MRHNA and CDR2 is SNTAGT. V lost 2 bases, J lost 3 bases, and 7 bases lay in between. CDR3 size: 14 residues. The CDR3 spells CASSDQGYTGELFF. The CDR3 nucleotides are TGTGCCAGCAGTGACCAGGGGTACACCGGGGAGCTGTTTTTT.

The chain has TRBV2 and TRBJ2-3, with TRBD2 identical over 9 bases. CDR1 is SNHLY, CDR2 FYNNEI, per germline. Trimming took 8 bases from V and 7 from J; bases not matched to a gene: 13. The CDR3 sequence is 15 residues long. The CDR3 DNA sequence: TGTGCCAGCGAAGTTATAGCGGGGGCCATGAATACGCAGTATTTT. Its protein product is CASEVIAGAMNTQYF.

The chain joins TRBV11-2 to TRBJ1-1; D call uncertain. The length of the CDR3 is 14 residues. The V and J ends lost 3 bases and 1 base respectively, with 9 bases between them. Germline-derived CDR1 and CDR2 are SGHAT and FQNNGV. This chain's CDR3 is CASSFPGANTEAFF. CDR3 nucleotides: TGTGCCAGCAGCTTCCCGGGAGCGAACACTGAAGCTTTCTTT. Variable domain in full (rest from reference TRBV11-2 and TRBJ1-1): EAGVAQSPRYKIIEKRQSVAFWCNPISGHATLYWYQQILGQGPKLLIQFQNNGVVDDSQLPKDRFSAERLKGVDSTLKIQPAKLEDSAVYLCASSFPGANTEAFFGQGTRLTVV.

The chain carries TRBV6-1 and TRBJ2-7; D tentatively fits TRBD1 or TRBD2 (5 bases each). Germline V gene lookup returns CDR1 MNHNS and CDR2 SASEGT. V gave up 1 base and J gave up 3 bases, with 13 bases separating them. This CDR3 spans 15 amino acids. CDR3 coding DNA: TGTGCCAGCAGTGAAGATGGGGACGGAATCTACGAGCAGTACTTC. Its protein product is CASSEDGDGIYEQYF.

The chain recombines TRBV11-3 with TRBJ2-1; 11 bases map to TRBD1. From germline, CDR1 is SGHNT and CDR2 YENEEA. The V gene end was trimmed by 1 base and the J gene end by 4 bases; junction bases not matched to a gene: 3. CDR3 length equals 16 residues. CDR3 residues: CASSLVGTGGYNEQFF. As DNA, the CDR3 is TGTGCCAGCAGCTTAGTAGGGACAGGGGGGTACAATGAGCAGTTCTTC. The full variable domain, completed using reference TRBV11-3 and TRBJ2-1, is EAGVVQSPRYKIIEKKQPVAFWCNPISGHNTLYWYLQNLGQGPELLIRYENEEAVDDSQLPKDRFSAERLKGVDSTLKIQPAELGDSAVYLCASSLVGTGGYNEQFFGPGTRLTVL.

The CDR3 protein is CASSSVGNSPLHF. In DNA, the CDR3 is TGTGCCAGCAGCTCCGTGGGGAATTCACCCCTCCACTTT. The V and J genes are TRBV28 and TRBJ1-6; no reliable D call. This CDR3 contains 13 residues. The V gene lost 6 bases and the J gene lost 7 bases, with 10 bases spanning the gap. Per the germline V gene, CDR1 is MDHEN and CDR2 is SYDVKM.

This clone was found a few times. The V call is TRBV27, the J call TRBJ2-3, with no clear D. Between the trimmed V and J ends, which lost 4 bases and 0 bases, there was a span of 11 bases. Germline V gene lookup returns CDR1 MNHEY and CDR2 SMNVEV (reference sequence). The CDR3 spans 15 residues. Written as DNA, the CDR3 is TGTGCCAGCAGTTCCGGGTTGGCGAGCACAGATACGCAGTATTTT. It is translated as CASSSGLASTDTQYF.

The rearrangement joins TRBV18 to TRBJ1-3; 8 bases are shared with TRBD1. Germline V gene data show CDR1 as KGHSH and CDR2 as LQKENI. The CDR3 is 18 residues long. The V segment lost 3 bases and the J segment 0 bases; nucleotides outside the gene matches: 10. The CDR3 sequence is CASSPDLRTGLSGNTIYF. DNA of the CDR3: TGTGCCAGCTCACCCGACCTCCGGACAGGGCTCTCTGGAAACACCATATATTTT.

The chain has TRBV7-3 and TRBJ2-2; 7 bases are shared with TRBD1. J gave up 5 bases and V 4 bases, and 13 bases lay outside the gene matches. Germline assignment: CDR1 SGHTA and CDR2 FQGTGA. The CDR3 length is 17 residues. The CDR3 is CASSSHLTGAGTGELFF. The CDR3 nucleotides are TGTGCCAGCAGCTCCCACCTAACAGGGGCAGGAACCGGGGAGCTGTTTTTT.

In the case of this clone: A read error may account for a junction end that differs from germline. The chain employs TRBV7-9 and TRBJ2-2; D gene ambiguous. Germline values: CDR1 SEHNR, CDR2 FQNEAQ (reference sequence). CDR3 length equals 15 residues. Written as DNA, the CDR3 is TGTGCCAGCTGCTTAAGTGCCGCGGACGCCGGGGAGCTGTTTTTT. Its translation is CASCLSAADAGELFF. Combining the CDR3 with reference TRBV7-9 and TRBJ2-2 gives the whole variable domain DTGVSQNPRHKITKRGQNVTFRCDPISEHNRLYWYRQTLGQGPEFLTYFQNEAQLEKSRLLSDRFSAERPKGSFSTLEIQRTEQGDSAMYLCASCLSAADAGELFFGEGSRLTVL.